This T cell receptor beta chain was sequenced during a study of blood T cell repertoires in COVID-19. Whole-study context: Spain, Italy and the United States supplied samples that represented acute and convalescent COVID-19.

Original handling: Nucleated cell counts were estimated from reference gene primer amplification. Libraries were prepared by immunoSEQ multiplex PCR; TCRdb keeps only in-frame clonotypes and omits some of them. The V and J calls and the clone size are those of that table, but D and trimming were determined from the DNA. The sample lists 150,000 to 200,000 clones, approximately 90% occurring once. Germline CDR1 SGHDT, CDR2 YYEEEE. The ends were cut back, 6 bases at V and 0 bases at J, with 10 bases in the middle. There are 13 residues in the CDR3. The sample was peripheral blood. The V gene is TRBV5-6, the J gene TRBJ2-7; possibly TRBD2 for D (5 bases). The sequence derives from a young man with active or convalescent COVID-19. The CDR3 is CASTSRGSYEQYV. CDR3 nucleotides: TGTGCCAGCACCTCCCGGGGCTCCTACGAGCAGTACGTC.